The rows below give T cell receptor beta chains drawn from one sample of a study of Graves' ophthalmopathy and Graves' hyperthyroidism. Using its own MiXCR run on the multiplex PCR reads, TCRdb lists one record per CDR3 protein. Of more than 300,000 distinct CDR3 sequences in the sample, approximately 17% are singletons; the top ten hold 2.4%. Sequencing was carried out using peripheral blood. The receptors come from an adult woman with stable Graves' hyperthyroidism. CDR3s leave out the opening cysteine and the closing phenylalanine or tryptophan. The size entry is marked missing in some rows and otherwise reads once, few, many or a size class.

V gene	clone size	CDR3 protein
TRBV12-3/TRBV12-4	NA	ASSYGRGGGYT
TRBV6-1	many	ASSRQVGVGELF
TRBV2	many	ASSYRVLNTGELL
TRBV28	many	ASSLFLPNGYT
TRBV5-4	NA	ASSEGGQANYGYT
TRBV28	many	ASSTPGRSSYEQY
TRBV5-1	NA	ASNLDRGASGSPLH
TRBV7-8	many	ASRYRDGGYEQY
TRBV20-1	many	SASRRDKGVYNSPLH
TRBV3-1	few	ASSQEMVADSYEQY
TRBV7-2	many	ASSETYRDSYEQY
TRBV7-9	many	ASSLAWGASEAF
TRBV20-1	many	SASRFQGGSGNTIY
TRBV5-1	many	ASSLGAEGTEAF
TRBV6-2/TRBV6-3	many	ASSYSRSGIQPQH
TRBV27	NA	ASSPGLVGRNDQY
TRBV20-1	many	SARTPFLAGTNTGELF
TRBV20-1	many	SATDRGLYEQY
TRBV5-1	NA	TSSRGQTGANVLT
TRBV5-6	many	ASSLVTSGAYYEQY
TRBV12-3/TRBV12-4	once	ASSHLRGGYT
TRBV20-1	many	SAAYDSNQPQH
TRBV2	many	ASAGQGAETQY
TRBV12-3/TRBV12-4	many	ASSEYRETQY
TRBV11-2	many	ASSLVWGLAGGYEQY
TRBV6-2/TRBV6-3	many	ASSRSGVKEQY
TRBV12-3/TRBV12-4	many	ASSFEGNSNQPQH
TRBV19	many	ASKLGTGGHGGYT
TRBV4-3	many	ASSQANDGGELF
TRBV7-2	many	ASSASNTGELF
TRBV6-1	NA	ASSDPGGAPLTQY
TRBV20-1	NA	SAREPDGPYEQY
TRBV27	many	ASSLVGGRGYEQY
TRBV2	many	ASSEVEQGAYEQY
TRBV27	many	ASGPGLSTGTQY
TRBV12-3/TRBV12-4	few	ASRGRPGITEAF
TRBV10-3	many	AISDEGGLWAF
TRBV29-1	many	SVEDLGVGETQY
TRBV28	many	ASSLSGGMNTEAF
TRBV24-1	many	ATAPRDSYGYT
TRBV6-1	NA	ASRQLSGGNQETQY
TRBV20-1	few	SARDPGMLGYGYT
TRBV5-4	many	ASRGINTEAF
TRBV14	many	ASSQTRGRGEQY
TRBV24-1	many	ATSPTESSYNSPLH
TRBV28	many	ASRGVAGTYEQY
TRBV30	many	ALYAGTGPYEQY